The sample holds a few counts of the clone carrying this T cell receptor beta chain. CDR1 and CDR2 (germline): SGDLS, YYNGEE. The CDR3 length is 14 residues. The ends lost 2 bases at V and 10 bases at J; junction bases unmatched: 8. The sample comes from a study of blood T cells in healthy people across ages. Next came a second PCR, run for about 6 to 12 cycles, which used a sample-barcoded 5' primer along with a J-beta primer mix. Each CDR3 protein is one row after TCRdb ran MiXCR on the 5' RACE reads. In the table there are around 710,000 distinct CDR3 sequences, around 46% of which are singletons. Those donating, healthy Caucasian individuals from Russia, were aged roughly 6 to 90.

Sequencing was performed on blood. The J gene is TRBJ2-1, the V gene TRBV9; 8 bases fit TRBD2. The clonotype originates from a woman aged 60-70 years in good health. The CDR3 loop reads CASSVRGTRGEQFF. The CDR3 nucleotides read TGTGCCAGCAGCGTTAGGGGGACTAGGGGCGAGCAGTTCTTC.